This is a list of T cell receptor beta chains from one sample in a study of identical twins. TCRdb re-derived calls from the 5' RACE reads in MiXCR, one entry per CDR3 protein. In the table there are 600,000 to 850,000 distinct CDR3 sequences, about 18% of which are singletons. These same data were also listed under a study on T cells expressing NK-cell markers.

The specimen was PBMCs. The receptors stem from a woman aged 18-29 years in good health. Both conserved end residues are part of each CDR3. A D gene is named only where the DNA matches it firmly. Expanded clones are given a class, and other clones once, few, many or no size at all.

len: 16
d_gene: -
abundance: -
v_gene: TRBV27
j_gene: TRBJ1-6
CDR3nt: TGTGCCAGCAGTTTACGGCAGCCCTCCTATAATTCACCCCTCCACTTT
CDR3aa: CASSLRQPSYNSPLHF

len: 17
d_gene: -
abundance: -
v_gene: TRBV5-5
j_gene: TRBJ2-1
CDR3nt: TGTGCCAGCACAAGGACACCGTTTTCGAGCTCCTACAATGAGCAGTTCTTC
CDR3aa: CASTRTPFSSSYNEQFF

len: 13
d_gene: TRBD2
abundance: -
v_gene: TRBV20-1
j_gene: TRBJ2-1
CDR3nt: TGCAGTGCTCTCACGGGACTACATAATGAGCAGTTCTTC
CDR3aa: CSALTGLHNEQFF

len: 15
d_gene: TRBD1
abundance: few
v_gene: TRBV12-3/TRBV12-4
j_gene: TRBJ2-2
CDR3nt: TGTGCCAGCAGTCCCGGACAGGGTATGGCCGGGGAGCTGTTTTTT
CDR3aa: CASSPGQGMAGELFF

len: 17
d_gene: TRBD2
abundance: few
v_gene: TRBV7-9
j_gene: TRBJ2-3
CDR3nt: TGTGCCAGCACCTCAAGCGCTAGCGGGGGGGACACAGATACGCAGTATTTT
CDR3aa: CASTSSASGGDTDTQYF

len: 14
d_gene: TRBD2
abundance: -
v_gene: TRBV29-1
j_gene: TRBJ2-7
CDR3nt: TGCAGCGTTGAAAAGCGGGGGAGCTCCTACGAGCAGTACTTC
CDR3aa: CSVEKRGSSYEQYF

len: 16
d_gene: TRBD2
abundance: few
v_gene: TRBV5-1
j_gene: TRBJ2-3
CDR3nt: TGCGCCAGCAGCAAGGGACTAGCGAAGATGTTTGATACGCAGTATTTT
CDR3aa: CASSKGLAKMFDTQYF

len: 14
d_gene: -
abundance: many
v_gene: TRBV20-1
j_gene: TRBJ1-5
CDR3nt: TGCAGTGCTTTACAGACGGGACCCAATCAGCCCCAGCATTTT
CDR3aa: CSALQTGPNQPQHF

len: 14
d_gene: TRBD2
abundance: -
v_gene: TRBV7-9
j_gene: TRBJ2-3
CDR3nt: TGTGCCAGCAGCTACGGGGGGAACACAGATACGCAGTATTTT
CDR3aa: CASSYGGNTDTQYF

len: 12
d_gene: -
abundance: -
v_gene: TRBV5-1
j_gene: TRBJ2-1
CDR3nt: TGCGCCAGCCTAGGGCAGGGGAATGAGCAGTTCTTC
CDR3aa: CASLGQGNEQFF

len: 13
d_gene: -
abundance: many
v_gene: TRBV7-3
j_gene: TRBJ1-1
CDR3nt: TGTGCCAGCAGCTTAACTACGCGATCTTCTACTTTCTTT
CDR3aa: CASSLTTRSSTFF

len: 13
d_gene: -
abundance: -
v_gene: TRBV10-3
j_gene: TRBJ1-2
CDR3nt: TGTGCCATCAGTTACCGACAGCACTATGGCTACACCTTC
CDR3aa: CAISYRQHYGYTF

len: 16
d_gene: TRBD2
abundance: -
v_gene: TRBV3-1
j_gene: TRBJ2-2
CDR3nt: TGTGCCAGCAGCCATGGGGGGGGTCGGAACACCGGGGAGCTGTTTTTT
CDR3aa: CASSHGGGRNTGELFF

len: 17
d_gene: TRBD2
abundance: few
v_gene: TRBV12-3/TRBV12-4
j_gene: TRBJ2-3
CDR3nt: TGTGCCAGCAGTTCGCCCCCAGCGGGAGCGGGCACAGATACGCAGTATTTT
CDR3aa: CASSSPPAGAGTDTQYF

len: 14
d_gene: TRBD1
abundance: -
v_gene: TRBV20-1
j_gene: TRBJ2-1
CDR3nt: TGCAGTGCAGGCCGGGACAGGGAGTGGAATGAGCAGTTCTTC
CDR3aa: CSAGRDREWNEQFF

len: 20
d_gene: -
abundance: few
v_gene: TRBV20-1
j_gene: TRBJ2-7
CDR3nt: TGCAGTGCTAGGGAACTAACAAGGGACGTCGGACCCCTCAGCTCCTACGAGCAGTACTTC
CDR3aa: CSARELTRDVGPLSSYEQYF

len: 16
d_gene: TRBD2
abundance: few
v_gene: TRBV29-1
j_gene: TRBJ2-5
CDR3nt: TGCAGCGTCCAGGGGTGGTCTAGCGGGGCCCAAGAGACCCAGTACTTC
CDR3aa: CSVQGWSSGAQETQYF

len: 13
d_gene: TRBD1
abundance: -
v_gene: TRBV12-3/TRBV12-4
j_gene: TRBJ1-1
CDR3nt: TGTGCCACTCAGTCGACAGGGCTTACTGAAGCTTTCTTT
CDR3aa: CATQSTGLTEAFF

len: 12
d_gene: -
abundance: few
v_gene: TRBV6-5
j_gene: TRBJ2-1
CDR3nt: TGTGCCAGCAGTAAACACCAGAATGAGCAGTTCTTC
CDR3aa: CASSKHQNEQFF

len: 15
d_gene: -
abundance: -
v_gene: TRBV5-1
j_gene: TRBJ2-2
CDR3nt: TGCGCCAGCAGTGCGGGACAGACTAACACCGGGGAGCTGTTTTTT
CDR3aa: CASSAGQTNTGELFF

len: 12
d_gene: -
abundance: many
v_gene: TRBV15
j_gene: TRBJ2-3
CDR3nt: TGTGCCACCAGCAGACGCACAGATACGCAGTATTTT
CDR3aa: CATSRRTDTQYF

len: 15
d_gene: -
abundance: few
v_gene: TRBV6-2/TRBV6-3
j_gene: TRBJ1-1
CDR3nt: TGTGCCAGCACCACTAAGGGCGGTAGGGGCACTGAAGCTTTCTTT
CDR3aa: CASTTKGGRGTEAFF

len: 17
d_gene: -
abundance: -
v_gene: TRBV6-1
j_gene: TRBJ2-1
CDR3nt: TGTGCCAGCACGAGCCTAGGAGCCAGCGGGCTCTACAATGAGCAGTTCTTC
CDR3aa: CASTSLGASGLYNEQFF

len: 17
d_gene: TRBD2
abundance: -
v_gene: TRBV9
j_gene: TRBJ2-1
CDR3nt: TGTGCCAGCAGCGCCGGCCATGCTAGCGGCTCCTACAATGAGCAGTTCTTC
CDR3aa: CASSAGHASGSYNEQFF

len: 19
d_gene: TRBD1
abundance: few
v_gene: TRBV29-1
j_gene: TRBJ2-6
CDR3nt: TGCAGCGTTGAATTTCTGGACAGGGTTGAAAGTGATGGGGCCAACGTCCTGACTTTC
CDR3aa: CSVEFLDRVESDGANVLTF

len: 15
d_gene: TRBD1
abundance: -
v_gene: TRBV5-8
j_gene: TRBJ1-5
CDR3nt: TGTGCCAGCAGCTTACAGGGGCCTATCAATCAGCCCCAGCATTTT
CDR3aa: CASSLQGPINQPQHF

len: 12
d_gene: -
abundance: -
v_gene: TRBV20-1
j_gene: TRBJ2-1
CDR3nt: TGCAGTGCTAGAGATCGAGCATCCGAGCAGTTCTTC
CDR3aa: CSARDRASEQFF

len: 13
d_gene: -
abundance: few
v_gene: TRBV6-2/TRBV6-3
j_gene: TRBJ2-5
CDR3nt: TGTGCCAGCAGTCCCCTAATTGAAGAGACCCAGTACTTC
CDR3aa: CASSPLIEETQYF

len: 12
d_gene: TRBD2
abundance: few
v_gene: TRBV20-1
j_gene: TRBJ2-7
CDR3nt: TGCAGTGCCAGCGGGGGGCCCTACGAGCAGTACTTC
CDR3aa: CSASGGPYEQYF

len: 15
d_gene: -
abundance: -
v_gene: TRBV7-2
j_gene: TRBJ2-7
CDR3nt: TGTGCCAGCAGCTTAGTCAGGGGGGAATCCTACGAGCAGTACTTC
CDR3aa: CASSLVRGESYEQYF

len: 15
d_gene: -
abundance: -
v_gene: TRBV5-1
j_gene: TRBJ1-1
CDR3nt: TGCGCCAGCAGCCTGGATGAGGGTAGTTTCGGAGAAGCTTTCTTT
CDR3aa: CASSLDEGSFGEAFF

len: 12
d_gene: -
abundance: few
v_gene: TRBV12-3/TRBV12-4
j_gene: TRBJ1-1
CDR3nt: TGTGCCAGCAGTTCGGGGCACCTTGAAGCTTTCTTT
CDR3aa: CASSSGHLEAFF

len: 13
d_gene: TRBD2
abundance: -
v_gene: TRBV30
j_gene: TRBJ2-7
CDR3nt: TGTGCCTGGAGCCTTGCGGGGGACTACGAGCAGTACTTC
CDR3aa: CAWSLAGDYEQYF

len: 14
d_gene: -
abundance: few
v_gene: TRBV5-1
j_gene: TRBJ1-2
CDR3nt: TGCGCCAGCAGCGAACCGGGACATAACTATGGCTACACCTTC
CDR3aa: CASSEPGHNYGYTF

len: 17
d_gene: -
abundance: few
v_gene: TRBV5-1
j_gene: TRBJ1-1
CDR3nt: TGCGCCAGCAGCCCCCTTTGGGGGAAAGGGATGAACACTGAAGCTTTCTTT
CDR3aa: CASSPLWGKGMNTEAFF

len: 14
d_gene: -
abundance: -
v_gene: TRBV12-3/TRBV12-4
j_gene: TRBJ1-6
CDR3nt: TGTGCCAGCAGTTTAACAGGGTATAATTCACCCCTCCACTTT
CDR3aa: CASSLTGYNSPLHF

len: 13
d_gene: -
abundance: -
v_gene: TRBV12-3/TRBV12-4
j_gene: TRBJ2-4
CDR3nt: TGTGCCAGCAGTTCAGCTCCCAAAAACATTCAGTACTTC
CDR3aa: CASSSAPKNIQYF

len: 14
d_gene: -
abundance: few
v_gene: TRBV10-3
j_gene: TRBJ2-7
CDR3nt: TGTGCCATCAGTGAGTCGAAGACTGTTTACGAGCAGTACTTC
CDR3aa: CAISESKTVYEQYF

len: 20
d_gene: -
abundance: -
v_gene: TRBV4-3
j_gene: TRBJ2-7
CDR3nt: TGCGCCAGCAGCCAGAGATTCCGGGGGTCGGCAGCGGACCGCTCCTACGAGCAGTACTTC
CDR3aa: CASSQRFRGSAADRSYEQYF

len: 14
d_gene: TRBD1
abundance: -
v_gene: TRBV19
j_gene: TRBJ2-1
CDR3nt: TGTGCCAGTAGAAACAGGGGGCTGGTTGGTGAGCAGTTCTTC
CDR3aa: CASRNRGLVGEQFF

len: 12
d_gene: TRBD1
abundance: -
v_gene: TRBV6-6
j_gene: TRBJ2-5
CDR3nt: TGTGCCAGCAACAGGGGAGAAGAGACCCAGTACTTC
CDR3aa: CASNRGEETQYF

len: 14
d_gene: -
abundance: -
v_gene: TRBV7-2
j_gene: TRBJ1-1
CDR3nt: TGTGCCAGCAGCTTAGACCCGACGGTTGATGAAGCTTTCTTT
CDR3aa: CASSLDPTVDEAFF

len: 13
d_gene: -
abundance: few
v_gene: TRBV5-6
j_gene: TRBJ2-7
CDR3nt: TGTGCCAGCACCAGGGACTTCGTGTACGAGCAGTACTTC
CDR3aa: CASTRDFVYEQYF

len: 13
d_gene: -
abundance: -
v_gene: TRBV5-1
j_gene: TRBJ2-1
CDR3nt: TGCGCCAGCAGCTTGGAATCCGAACATGAGCAGTTCTTC
CDR3aa: CASSLESEHEQFF

len: 15
d_gene: -
abundance: once
v_gene: TRBV3-1
j_gene: TRBJ1-6
CDR3nt: TGTGCCAGCAGCCAAGAGGCCCCTGGGAATTCACCCCTCCACTTT
CDR3aa: CASSQEAPGNSPLHF

len: 17
d_gene: -
abundance: few
v_gene: TRBV6-2/TRBV6-3
j_gene: TRBJ1-1
CDR3nt: TGTGCCAGCACCGACCCCCGACAGGAGCTGCTGGGCACTGAAGCTTTCTTT
CDR3aa: CASTDPRQELLGTEAFF